This T cell receptor beta chain emerged from a study of blood T cell repertoires in COVID-19 (dated by TCRdb to 2020 to 2021). Some background on the complete study: The collaborator samples originated in the United States, Italy and Spain and spanned the acute and convalescent phases of COVID-19. The dataset comprised deeply sampled blood TCRbeta repertoires from subjects exposed to, actively infected with, or recovered from COVID-19. The prospective study material was composed of cDNA or gDNA derived from T cells, B-cell-depleted T cells, or PBMCs. The samples were drawn from two sources: the first 160 participants of the ongoing ImmuneRACE study, and 950 to 1,500 subjects contributed by 6 global collaborators. Sample metadata almost always included a de-identified subject ID, COVID-19 status, age in years and sex. Where HLA class I and class II types were available, the types were taken from metadata supplied by the sample provider, not from assay-based typing. The repertoires were released in a freely available public database meant as a resource for research on the immune response to SARS-CoV-2. What the authors observed across the whole study: Clinical and demographic metadata were provided uncurated, with the amount varying by source and participant.

Whole blood was collected in K2EDTA tubes by collaborating institutions according to the institutions' own protocols. For TCRbeta analysis, collaborator samples were shipped as frozen whole blood, as isolated PBMCs, or as DNA extracted from either sample type. Relative to germline, V is missing 5 bases and J is missing 5 bases, with 7 bases of the junction outside any gene match. In the germline V gene (reference sequence), CDR1 corresponds to MNHEY and CDR2 to SMNVEV. Measured from the cysteine to the phenylalanine, the CDR3 is 14 residues long. The sequence is cut down to CDR3 DNA, 42 bases in frame from base 1. Regarding this clone: The clone's antigen remains unknown. Per-base qualities were not stored, and no clone one base away is much larger.

The immunoSEQ Assay, a bias-controlled multiplex PCR, was used to amplify TCRbeta CDR3 regions from genomic DNA. On the authors' methods: Nucleated cell counts per sample were estimated from amplification of reference gene primers within the assay. To quantify the absolute abundance of each unique TCRbeta CDR3 rearrangement, sequence reads were collapsed and filtered. For each sample, productive Simpson clonality was calculated as the square root of Simpson's diversity index across productive rearrangements. This is the immuneACCESS table as TCRdb keeps it, with only in-frame sequences that have V and J called. A part of the clones is gone; compared with another copy, unresolved V genes explain less than half, and the rest is unexplained. V, J and clone size derive from that table, while D and trimming were established from the DNA sequence. The sample includes more than 85,000 clones, with 83% observed a single time. The ten largest account for 15% to 20% of the sample.

Recombination connected TRBV27 to TRBJ2-5, with 8 middle bases fitting TRBD1. Sequencing was done on a sample of peripheral blood. This TCR was recovered from a woman aged 60-75 years with acute or convalescent COVID-19. For the CDR3, the sequence is CASSPNGQGETQYF. Here is the DNA: TGTGCCAGCAGTCCAAATGGACAGGGTGAGACCCAGTACTTC.